Listed below are T cell receptor beta chains from one sample, sequenced in a study of shared clonotypes between healthy human individuals. Sequencing was performed with immunoSEQ multiplex PCR; in TCRdb, only in-frame clones are kept and a portion is missing. The sample yields 950,000 to 1,100,000 clones, around four fifths seen once. Sequencing was done on a sample of memory CD4+ T cells sorted from blood. The receptor source for this set is a man between 18 and 35 years old in good health. Each CDR3 is given with its conserved first and last residue. D genes are given only for firm matches. A clone size is listed for some rows: how often the clone was seen (once, few, many), or a class if it is expanded.

size: NA; D: NA; V: TRBV7-8; J: TRBJ2-7; length: 17; CDR3: CASSFLGGGQRTYEQYF; DNA: TGTGCCAGCAGCTTCCTGGGGGGGGGACAGAGGACCTACGAGCAGTACTTC
size: NA; D: TRBD1; V: TRBV5-1; J: TRBJ1-2; length: 16; CDR3: CASTGGTGTFNYGYTF; DNA: TGCGCCAGCACCGGGGGGACAGGGACTTTTAACTATGGCTACACCTTC
size: NA; D: TRBD2; V: TRBV7-6; J: TRBJ2-1; length: 16; CDR3: CASSLEAGANSNEQFF; DNA: TGTGCCAGCAGCTTAGAAGCGGGGGCCAATTCCAATGAGCAGTTCTTC
size: NA; D: NA; V: TRBV6-1; J: TRBJ2-2; length: 14; CDR3: CASSELNKAGELFF; DNA: TGTGCCAGCAGTGAGCTAAACAAGGCCGGGGAGCTGTTTTTT
size: NA; D: TRBD2; V: TRBV4-1; J: TRBJ2-5; length: 18; CDR3: CASSQDRTGGADWETQYF; DNA: TGCGCCAGCAGCCAAGATCGAACCGGGGGGGCCGATTGGGAGACCCAGTACTTC
size: NA; D: NA; V: TRBV6-5; J: TRBJ2-7; length: 14; CDR3: CPQDGRGGDYEQYF; DNA: TGTCCCCAGGACGGGAGAGGGGGCGACTACGAGCAGTACTTC
size: few; D: NA; V: TRBV18; J: TRBJ1-4; length: 15; CDR3: CASSPGQTTNEKLFF; DNA: TGTGCCAGCTCACCGGGACAAACAACTAATGAAAAACTGTTTTTT
size: once; D: NA; V: TRBV4-3; J: TRBJ2-5; length: 14; CDR3: CASSQAREQETQYF; DNA: TGCGCCAGCAGCCAAGCTAGAGAACAAGAGACCCAGTACTTC
size: NA; D: TRBD1; V: TRBV29-1; J: TRBJ1-2; length: 12; CDR3: CSVEETGEGYTF; DNA: TGCAGCGTTGAAGAGACAGGGGAAGGCTACACCTTC
size: few; D: NA; V: TRBV30; J: TRBJ1-5; length: 13; CDR3: CAWNGGRGQPQHF; DNA: TGTGCCTGGAACGGGGGGCGCGGTCAGCCCCAGCATTTT
size: many; D: TRBD2; V: TRBV5-6; J: TRBJ2-5; length: 16; CDR3: CASSLGTSGTAETQYF; DNA: TGTGCCAGCAGCTTGGGAACTAGCGGGACCGCAGAGACCCAGTACTTC